The 2 T cell receptor beta chains in this list originate from one sample, sequenced in a study of blood T cell repertoires in COVID-19. Profiling relied on immunoSEQ multiplex PCR, and the TCRdb table lists in-frame clones only, not all of them. This table has about 180,000 clones, roughly nine tenths appearing once. The specimen sequenced was peripheral blood. These receptors were collected from a woman aged 25-40 years with active or convalescent COVID-19.

V gene TRBV28 combines with J gene TRBJ2-2, with D possibly TRBD2 on 6 matching bases. Trimming pared 5 bases from V and 2 bases from J, leaving 18 bases between. Per germline, CDR1 MDHEN and CDR2 SYDVKM. The CDR3 contains 17 residues. CDR3 loop: CASSRRDLTLNTGELFF. The DNA for the CDR3 is TGTGCCAGCAGTCGACGGGACTTGACTCTAAACACCGGGGAGCTGTTTTTT.

The chain recombines TRBV10-3 with TRBJ1-2; 9 nucleotides align to TRBD1. This CDR3 comprises 14 residues. V was pared by 3 bases and J by 8 bases, with 7 bases of the junction left unmatched. Germline CDR1 is ENHRY and CDR2 is SYGVKD. The DNA for the CDR3 is TGTGCCATCAGTGAAACAGGGACAGGGAACGGCTACACCTTC. Amino acid sequence: CAISETGTGNGYTF.